The rows below give T cell receptor beta chains drawn from one sample of a study of early T cells in non-severe SARS-CoV-2 infection. Using its own MiXCR run on the 5' RACE reads, TCRdb lists one record per CDR3 protein. Of roughly 52,000 distinct CDR3 sequences listed, around 6.5% are singletons. The sample here was whole blood, taken at baseline. The source of these receptors is an adult who was a healthcare worker with PCR-confirmed SARS-CoV-2 infection or an uninfected control (not recorded which). The CDR3 runs from the conserved cysteine through the conserved F or W. The D gene is left open where the match is weak. Some rows have no size entry. The others give once, few or many, or a class for an expanded clone.

cdr3_aa cdr3_nt cdr3_length j_call d_call v_call clone_size
CAVGTFTGELFF TGTGCCGTCGGGACCTTCACCGGGGAGCTGTTTTTT 12 TRBJ2-2 NA TRBV10-3 few
CASSLEPGQGARSTEAFF TGTGCCAGCAGTCTCGAACCGGGACAGGGGGCGCGGAGCACTGAAGCTTTCTTT 18 TRBJ1-1 TRBD1 TRBV27 NA
CPILRLPFGDRNYGYTF TGCCCCATCCTTCGTTTGCCCTTTGGAGACCGAAACTATGGCTACACCTTC 17 TRBJ1-2 NA TRBV29-1 NA
CASSRDRDEKLFF TGTGCCAGCAGCCGCGACAGGGATGAAAAACTGTTTTTT 13 TRBJ1-4 TRBD1 TRBV11-2 many
CSARDNYEQYF TGCAGTGCTAGGGACAACTACGAGCAGTACTTC 11 TRBJ2-7 NA TRBV20-1 few
CASSPQGRTQYF TGTGCCAGCAGCCCTCAAGGTCGGACCCAGTACTTC 12 TRBJ2-5 NA TRBV9 many
CASSSSGTAKNIQYF TGTGCCAGCAGTTCATCCGGGACAGCCAAAAACATTCAGTACTTC 15 TRBJ2-4 NA TRBV28 many
CASTKTRQGWDSPLHF TGCGCCAGCACAAAAACTCGACAGGGCTGGGATTCACCCCTCCACTTT 16 TRBJ1-6 TRBD1 TRBV5-1 NA
CASTEDSYNEQFF TGCGCCAGCACCGAGGACAGTTACAATGAGCAGTTCTTC 13 TRBJ2-1 NA TRBV5-1 many
CASSSGTNLYNEQFF TGTGCCAGCAGCTCCGGGACAAATCTCTACAATGAGCAGTTCTTC 15 TRBJ2-1 NA TRBV11-2 NA
CASSSLENTIYF TGTGCCAGCAGCTCCCTCGAAAACACCATATATTTT 12 TRBJ1-3 NA TRBV7-8 few
CATSDRKSTRTVTDTQYF TGTGCCACCAGTGACCGAAAATCTACTAGGACTGTCACAGATACGCAGTATTTT 18 TRBJ2-3 NA TRBV24-1 many